This TCR beta chain was captured by sequencing in a study of T cell responses to AZD1222 COVID-19 vaccine. Broader study findings: Clonal diversity may have been underestimated, and the donors were mostly white British, with more females than males. Seropositivity was recorded at baseline in only 6 or 7 AZD1222 recipients. Spike-specific TCR breadth and depth rose after two AZD1222 doses.

Trimming shortened V by 2 bases and J by 8 bases, and 18 bases separated the two germline ends. This CDR3 is 15 amino acids long. The germline V gene has CDR1 MNHEY and CDR2 SVGEGT. This clone was found a few times. Its antigen is still unknown. Only in-frame clones appear in the TCRdb table, and some are missing; sequencing was by immunoSEQ multiplex PCR. The data hold roughly 130,000 clones, with 88% observed a single time. This clonotype originated in an adult in good health. The chain joins TRBV6-2 or TRBV6-3 to TRBJ1-2; possibly TRBD1 for D (6 bases). This material consisted of peripheral blood, taken on day 0 of AZD1222 vaccination. CDR3 sequence reads: CASSYTTGAPWGYTF. The CDR3 bases are TGTGCCAGCAGTTACACGACAGGTGCTCCTTGGGGCTACACCTTC.